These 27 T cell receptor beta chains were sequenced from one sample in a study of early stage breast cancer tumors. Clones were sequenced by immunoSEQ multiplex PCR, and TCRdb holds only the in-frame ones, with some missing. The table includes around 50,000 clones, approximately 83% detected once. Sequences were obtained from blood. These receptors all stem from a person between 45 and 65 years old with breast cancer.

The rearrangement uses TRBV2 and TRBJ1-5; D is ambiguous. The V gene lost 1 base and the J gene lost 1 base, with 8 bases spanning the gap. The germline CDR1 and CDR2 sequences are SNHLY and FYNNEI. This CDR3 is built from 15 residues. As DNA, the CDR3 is TGTGCCAGCAGTGAAGGATGGAGGAGCAATCAGCCCCAGCATTTT. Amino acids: CASSEGWRSNQPQHF.

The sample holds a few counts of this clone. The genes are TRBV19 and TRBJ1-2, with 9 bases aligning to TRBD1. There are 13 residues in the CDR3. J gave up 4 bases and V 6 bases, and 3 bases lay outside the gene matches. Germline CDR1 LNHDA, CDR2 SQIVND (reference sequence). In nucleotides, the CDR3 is TGTGCCAGTAGCCGGACAGGGGCCTATGGCTACACCTTC. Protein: CASSRTGAYGYTF.

The CDR3 sequence: CATPPGRKPQHF. The CDR3 DNA follows: TGTGCCACCCCGCCCGGTCGGAAGCCCCAGCATTTT. This chain uses TRBV2 with TRBJ1-5; D is unresolved. Germline CDR1 reads SNHLY; CDR2 reads FYNNEI. Trimming pared 10 bases from V and 8 bases from J, leaving 15 bases between. The CDR3 runs 12 residues.

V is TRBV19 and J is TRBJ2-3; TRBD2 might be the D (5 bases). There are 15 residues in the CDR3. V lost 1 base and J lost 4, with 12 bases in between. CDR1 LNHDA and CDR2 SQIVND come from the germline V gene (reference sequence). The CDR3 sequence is CASSIGRLEADTQYF. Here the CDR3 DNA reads TGTGCCAGTAGTATAGGGAGGTTAGAGGCAGATACGCAGTATTTT.

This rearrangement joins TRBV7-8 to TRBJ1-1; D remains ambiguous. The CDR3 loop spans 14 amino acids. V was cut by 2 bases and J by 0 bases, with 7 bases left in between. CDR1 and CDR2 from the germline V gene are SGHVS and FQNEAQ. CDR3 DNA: TGTGCCAGCAGCTTATGGGAGATGAACACTGAAGCTTTCTTT. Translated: CASSLWEMNTEAFF.

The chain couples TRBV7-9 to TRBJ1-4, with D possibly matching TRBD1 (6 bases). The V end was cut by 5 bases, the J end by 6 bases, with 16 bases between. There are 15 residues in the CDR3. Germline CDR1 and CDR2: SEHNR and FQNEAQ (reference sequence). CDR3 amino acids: CASSRGGTEDEKLFF. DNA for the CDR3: TGTGCCAGCAGCAGGGGGGGGACTGAAGATGAAAAACTGTTTTTT. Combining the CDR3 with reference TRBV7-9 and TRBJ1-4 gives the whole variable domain DTGVSQNPRHKITKRGQNVTFRCDPISEHNRLYWYRQTLGQGPEFLTYFQNEAQLEKSRLLSDRFSAERPKGSFSTLEIQRTEQGDSAMYLCASSRGGTEDEKLFFGSGTQLSVL.

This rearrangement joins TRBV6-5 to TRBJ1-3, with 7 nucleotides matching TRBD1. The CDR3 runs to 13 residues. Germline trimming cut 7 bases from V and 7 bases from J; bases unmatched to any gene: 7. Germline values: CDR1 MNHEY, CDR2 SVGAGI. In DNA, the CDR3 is TGTGCCAGCACCCCGACAGGGAGCAACACCATATATTTT. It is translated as CASTPTGSNTIYF.

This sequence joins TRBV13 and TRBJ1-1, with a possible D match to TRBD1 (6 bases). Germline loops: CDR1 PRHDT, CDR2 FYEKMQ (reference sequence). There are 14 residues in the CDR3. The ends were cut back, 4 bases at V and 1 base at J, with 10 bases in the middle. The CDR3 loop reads CASSSRTENTEAFF. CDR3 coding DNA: TGTGCCAGCAGCTCCCGGACAGAGAACACTGAAGCTTTCTTT.

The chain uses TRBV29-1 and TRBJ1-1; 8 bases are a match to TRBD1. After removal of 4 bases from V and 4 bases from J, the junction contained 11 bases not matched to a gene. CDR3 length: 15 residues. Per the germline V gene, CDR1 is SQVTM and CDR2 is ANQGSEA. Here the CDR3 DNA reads TGCAGCGTTGGGGACCGGACAGGGATAAGCACTGAAGCTTTCTTT. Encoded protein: CSVGDRTGISTEAFF.

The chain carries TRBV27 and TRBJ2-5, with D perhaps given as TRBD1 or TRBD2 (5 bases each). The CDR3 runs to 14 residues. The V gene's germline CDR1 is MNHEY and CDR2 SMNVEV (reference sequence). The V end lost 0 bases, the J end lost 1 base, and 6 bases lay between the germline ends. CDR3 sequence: CASSLSGGQETQYF. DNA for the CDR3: TGTGCCAGCAGTTTATCTGGGGGCCAAGAGACCCAGTACTTC.

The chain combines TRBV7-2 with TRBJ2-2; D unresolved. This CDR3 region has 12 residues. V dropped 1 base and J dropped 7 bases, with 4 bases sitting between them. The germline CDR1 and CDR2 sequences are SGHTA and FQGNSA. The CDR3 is CASSLVIGELFF. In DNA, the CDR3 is TGTGCCAGCAGCTTAGTGATCGGGGAGCTGTTTTTT.

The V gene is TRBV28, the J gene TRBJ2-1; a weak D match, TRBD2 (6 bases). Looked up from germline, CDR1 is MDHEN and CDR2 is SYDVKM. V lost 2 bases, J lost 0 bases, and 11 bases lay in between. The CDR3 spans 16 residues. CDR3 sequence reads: CASSLGSGGSYNEQFF. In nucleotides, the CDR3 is TGTGCCAGCAGTTTAGGTAGCGGAGGCTCCTACAATGAGCAGTTCTTC.

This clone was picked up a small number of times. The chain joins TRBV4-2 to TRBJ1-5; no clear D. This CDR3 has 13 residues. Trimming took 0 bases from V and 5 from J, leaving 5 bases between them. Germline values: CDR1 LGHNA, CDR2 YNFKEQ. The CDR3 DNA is TGTGCCAGCAGCCAAGATCGGTATCAGCCCCAGCATTTT. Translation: CASSQDRYQPQHF.

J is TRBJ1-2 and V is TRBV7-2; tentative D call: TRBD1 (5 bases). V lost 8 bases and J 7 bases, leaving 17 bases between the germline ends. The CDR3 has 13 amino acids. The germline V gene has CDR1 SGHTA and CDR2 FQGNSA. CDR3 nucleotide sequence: TGTGCCAGCTTAAACTTCAGGGAGGGTGGCTACACCTTC. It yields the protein CASLNFREGGYTF.

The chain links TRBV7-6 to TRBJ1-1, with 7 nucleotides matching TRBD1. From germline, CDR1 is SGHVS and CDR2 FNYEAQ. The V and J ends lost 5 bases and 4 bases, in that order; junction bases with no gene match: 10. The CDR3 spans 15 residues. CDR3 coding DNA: TGTGCCAGCAGCCTCGTACTCACAGGGGCCACTGAAGCTTTCTTT. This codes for CASSLVLTGATEAFF.

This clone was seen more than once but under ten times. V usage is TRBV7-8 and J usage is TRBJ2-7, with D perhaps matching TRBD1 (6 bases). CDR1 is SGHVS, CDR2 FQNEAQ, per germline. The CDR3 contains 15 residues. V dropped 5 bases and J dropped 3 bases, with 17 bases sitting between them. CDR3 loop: CASSLTAQGNYEQYF. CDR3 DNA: TGTGCCAGCAGCCTAACCGCGCAGGGGAACTACGAGCAGTACTTC.

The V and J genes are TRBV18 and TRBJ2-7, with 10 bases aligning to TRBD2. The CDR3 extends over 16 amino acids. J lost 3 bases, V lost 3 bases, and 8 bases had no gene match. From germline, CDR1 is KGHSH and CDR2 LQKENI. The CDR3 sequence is CASSPRPSGRGYEQYF. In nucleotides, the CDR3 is TGTGCCAGCTCACCGCGGCCTAGCGGGAGAGGCTACGAGCAGTACTTC. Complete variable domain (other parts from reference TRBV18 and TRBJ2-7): NAGVMQNPRHLVRRRGQEARLRCSPMKGHSHVYWYRQLPEEGLKFMVYLQKENIIDESGMPKERFSAEFPKEGPSILRIQQVVRGDSAAYFCASSPRPSGRGYEQYFGPGTRLTVT.

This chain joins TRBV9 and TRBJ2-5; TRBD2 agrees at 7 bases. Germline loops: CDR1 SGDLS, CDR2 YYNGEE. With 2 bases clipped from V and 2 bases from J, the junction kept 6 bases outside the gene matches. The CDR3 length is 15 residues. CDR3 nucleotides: TGTGCCAGCAGCGTCTCCGGGAGGACTCAAGAGACCCAGTACTTC. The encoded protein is CASSVSGRTQETQYF.

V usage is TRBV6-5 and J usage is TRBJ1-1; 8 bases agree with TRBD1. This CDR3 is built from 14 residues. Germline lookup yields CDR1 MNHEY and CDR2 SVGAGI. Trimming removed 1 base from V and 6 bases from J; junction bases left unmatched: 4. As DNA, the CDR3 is TGTGCCAGCAGTTACTTGGACAGGGCGGCTGAAGCTTTCTTT. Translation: CASSYLDRAAEAFF.

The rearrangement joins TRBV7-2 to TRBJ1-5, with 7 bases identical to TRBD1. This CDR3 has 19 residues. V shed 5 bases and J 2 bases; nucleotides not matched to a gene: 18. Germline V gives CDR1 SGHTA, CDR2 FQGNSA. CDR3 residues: CASSLLTGIGRYRNQPQHF. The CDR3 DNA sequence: TGTGCCAGCAGCCTGCTGACAGGGATTGGGAGATATCGCAATCAGCCCCAGCATTTT.

The CDR3 DNA reads TGTGCCAGCAGCTTTTCCGGGACAGCGAACACTGAAGCTTTCTTT. Its protein product is CASSFSGTANTEAFF. The J gene is TRBJ1-1, the V gene TRBV7-8, with 7 bases that match TRBD1. Losses at the gene ends were 3 bases for V and 1 base for J; bases not matched to a gene: 5. The germline V gene encodes CDR1 SGHVS and CDR2 FQNEAQ. There are 15 residues in the CDR3. The entire variable domain, with the rest obtained from reference TRBV7-8 and TRBJ1-1, is as follows: GAGVSQSPRYKVAKRGQDVALRCDPISGHVSLFWYQQALGQGPEFLTYFQNEAQLDKSGLPSDRFFAERPEGSVSTLKIQRTQQEDSAVYLCASSFSGTANTEAFFGQGTRLTVV.

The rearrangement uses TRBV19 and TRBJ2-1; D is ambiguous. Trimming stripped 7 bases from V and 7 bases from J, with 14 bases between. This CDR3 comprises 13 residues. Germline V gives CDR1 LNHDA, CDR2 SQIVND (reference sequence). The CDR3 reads CASISPRRNEQFF. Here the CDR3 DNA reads TGTGCCAGTATAAGTCCGAGAAGGAATGAGCAGTTCTTC.

In DNA form, the CDR3 reads TGTGCCAGCAGCCCGGGACAGCCCCTTAATGAAAAACTGTTTTTT. It yields the protein CASSPGQPLNEKLFF. This chain links TRBV9 with TRBJ1-4; TRBD1 matches at 7 bases. Trimming took 4 bases from V and 4 from J; bases not matched to a gene: 7. The CDR3 loop spans 15 amino acids. Germline assignment: CDR1 SGDLS and CDR2 YYNGEE.

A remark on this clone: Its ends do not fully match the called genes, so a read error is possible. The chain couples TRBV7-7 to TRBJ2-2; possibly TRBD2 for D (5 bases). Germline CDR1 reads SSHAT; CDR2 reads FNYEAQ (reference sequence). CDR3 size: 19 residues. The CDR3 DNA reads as TGTGCTAGCAGCTTACTTTCGGTGTGGGAGCCCGTGAACACCGGGGAGCTGTTTTTT. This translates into CASSLLSVWEPVNTGELFF.

The DNA of the CDR3 is TGTGCCAGCAGTTACAGTCTGAGTGGCTACGAGCAGTACTTC. Translated, it gives CASSYSLSGYEQYF. The rearrangement links TRBV28 to TRBJ2-7, with D unclear. From germline, CDR1 is MDHEN and CDR2 SYDVKM. The CDR3 consists of 14 residues. V lost 4 bases, J lost 3 bases, and 13 bases lay in between.

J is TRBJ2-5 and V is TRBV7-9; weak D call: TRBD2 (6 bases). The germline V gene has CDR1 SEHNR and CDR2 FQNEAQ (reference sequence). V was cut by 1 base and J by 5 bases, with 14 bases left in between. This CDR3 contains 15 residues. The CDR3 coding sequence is TGTGCCAGCAGCTTAGGGGCAGGGAGGTATGAGACCCAGTACTTC. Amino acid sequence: CASSLGAGRYETQYF.

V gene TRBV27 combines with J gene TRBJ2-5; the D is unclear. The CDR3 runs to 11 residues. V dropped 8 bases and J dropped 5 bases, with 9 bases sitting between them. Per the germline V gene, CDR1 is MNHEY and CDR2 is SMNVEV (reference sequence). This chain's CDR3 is CASRMGETQYF. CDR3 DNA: TGTGCCAGCCGAATGGGGGAGACCCAGTACTTC.